The subject of this entry is one T cell receptor beta chain. Its matching antigen is unknown. These data come from a study of neoadjuvant anti-PD-1 for oral cavity cancer. Sequencing was performed with immunoSEQ multiplex PCR; in TCRdb, only in-frame clones are kept and a portion is missing. The sample lists 9,500 to 15,000 clones, 64% occurring once. General study findings and limits: With a few patients per group, TCR findings need larger cohorts.

This material consisted of tumor tissue, taken before nivolumab (anti-PD-1) treatment. The receptor comes from a person between 35 and 79 years old with oral cavity squamous cell carcinoma. The donor label of this sample is uncertain.

Here the CDR3 reads CASRPGQGGWTEAFF. CDR3 DNA sequence: TGTGCCAGCAGGCCGGGACAGGGAGGTTGGACTGAAGCTTTCTTT. The V call is TRBV27, the J call TRBJ1-1; TRBD1 matches at 9 bases. Looked up from germline, CDR1 is MNHEY and CDR2 is SMNVEV (reference sequence). J gave up 5 bases and V 6 bases, and 10 bases lay outside the gene matches. CDR3 length: 15 amino acids.